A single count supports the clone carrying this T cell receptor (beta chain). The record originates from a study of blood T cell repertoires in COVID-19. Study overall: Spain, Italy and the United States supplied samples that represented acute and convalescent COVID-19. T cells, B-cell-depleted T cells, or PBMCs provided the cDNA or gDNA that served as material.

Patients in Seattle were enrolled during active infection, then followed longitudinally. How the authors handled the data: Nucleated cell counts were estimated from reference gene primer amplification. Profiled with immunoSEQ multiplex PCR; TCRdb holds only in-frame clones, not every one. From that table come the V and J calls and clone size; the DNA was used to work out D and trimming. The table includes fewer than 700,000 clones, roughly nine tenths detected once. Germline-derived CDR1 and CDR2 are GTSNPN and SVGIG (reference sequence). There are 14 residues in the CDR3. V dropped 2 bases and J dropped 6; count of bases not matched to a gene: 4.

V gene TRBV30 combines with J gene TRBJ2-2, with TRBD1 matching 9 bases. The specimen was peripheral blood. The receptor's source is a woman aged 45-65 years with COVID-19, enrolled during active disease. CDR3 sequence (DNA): TGTGCCTGGAGTCGGGACAGGGACGCCGGGGAGCTGTTTTTT. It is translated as CAWSRDRDAGELFF.